The 19 T cell receptor beta chains given below trace back to one sample, sequenced in a study of a mutant IDH1 vaccine in newly diagnosed glioma. The time point was: baseline, week 1 (first vaccination visit). Regarding treatment: pre-vaccination baseline after standard-of-care therapy. Sequencing was performed with immunoSEQ multiplex PCR; in TCRdb, only in-frame clones are kept and a portion is missing. The sample has some 70,000 clones; 79% are singletons. The sample was PBMCs, taken from a glioma patient treated with radiotherapy, temozolomide or both. The receptors were gathered from a man over 45 with glioma.

The chain combines TRBV19 with TRBJ1-5; no firm D call. Germline values: CDR1 LNHDA, CDR2 SQIVND (reference sequence). The germline V and J ends were trimmed by 4 bases and 3 bases, with 7 bases remaining between them. The CDR3 extends over 13 amino acids. In DNA form, the CDR3 reads TGTGCCAGTAGTAGTGGATTCAATCAGCCCCAGCATTTT. This sequence encodes CASSSGFNQPQHF.

This rearrangement joins TRBV7-9 to TRBJ2-5; D may correspond to TRBD1 or TRBD2 (6 bases each). The CDR3 totals 16 residues. The V end was cut by 1 base, the J end by 0 bases, with 12 bases between. Germline CDR1 and CDR2: SEHNR and FQNEAQ (reference sequence). The CDR3 loop is CASSLERGAYQETQYF. Here the CDR3 DNA reads TGTGCCAGCAGCTTAGAGAGGGGGGCCTACCAAGAGACCCAGTACTTC.

J is TRBJ2-1 and V is TRBV5-1; D remains ambiguous. The CDR3 runs 13 residues. The germline V gene has CDR1 SGHRS and CDR2 YFSETQ. The V gene lost 1 base and the J gene lost 4 bases, with 6 bases spanning the gap. CDR3 sequence: CASSLRGYNEQFF. CDR3 nucleotides: TGCGCCAGCAGCTTGAGAGGATACAATGAGCAGTTCTTC.

The chain couples TRBV25-1 to TRBJ2-7; the D is unclear. CDR3 length equals 14 residues. The V end lost 6 bases, the J end lost 3 bases, and 15 bases lay between the germline ends. Germline CDR1 and CDR2: MGHDK and SYGVNS. The CDR3 DNA is TGTGCCAGCAGCCACCCCCGGAAACACTACGAGCAGTACTTC. It codes for CASSHPRKHYEQYF.

The chain carries TRBV5-4 and TRBJ2-1, with TRBD2 matching over 11 bases. The CDR3 is 16 residues long. Germline V gene data show CDR1 as SGHNT and CDR2 as YYREEE (reference sequence). J lost 7 bases, V lost 4 bases, and 10 bases had no gene match. CDR3 protein: CASSGTGTSGMNEQFF. As DNA, the CDR3 is TGTGCCAGCAGCGGGACCGGGACTAGCGGTATGAATGAGCAGTTCTTC.

V gene TRBV18 combines with J gene TRBJ1-1; D might be TRBD1 (6 bases). The length of the CDR3 is 14 residues. CDR1 is KGHSH, CDR2 LQKENI, per germline. With 6 bases removed from V and 1 base from J, the gap between germline ends came to 12 bases. CDR3 in DNA: TGTGCCAGCTCGCCGGGACAAGCGAACACTGAAGCTTTCTTT. Amino acid sequence: CASSPGQANTEAFF. Looking up the rest from reference TRBV18 and TRBJ1-1 gives the full variable domain: NAGVMQNPRHLVRRRGQEARLRCSPMKGHSHVYWYRQLPEEGLKFMVYLQKENIIDESGMPKERFSAEFPKEGPSILRIQQVVRGDSAAYFCASSPGQANTEAFFGQGTRLTVV.

The chain employs TRBV10-1 and TRBJ2-7, with 11 bases matching TRBD1. The CDR3 sequence is 14 residues long. In germline, CDR1 is WNHNN, CDR2 SYGVQD (reference sequence). The ends lost 6 bases at V and 5 bases at J; junction bases unmatched: 6. CDR3 bases: TGCGCCAGCAGGGGATGGGACAGGGGGGACGAGCAGTACTTC. Translation: CASRGWDRGDEQYF.

This chain links TRBV7-2 with TRBJ1-4; D ambiguous. This CDR3 has 15 amino acids. The ends were cut back, 1 base at V and 4 bases at J, with 10 bases in the middle. Germline V CDR1 and CDR2: SGHTA, FQGNSA. CDR3 nucleotides: TGTGCCAGCAGCTTAGAAGGGCAGGTTAATGAAAAACTGTTTTTT. Translated: CASSLEGQVNEKLFF.

The chain employs TRBV28 and TRBJ2-7; possibly TRBD1 or TRBD2 for D (5 bases each). The CDR3 has 13 amino acids. The germline CDR1 and CDR2 sequences are MDHEN and SYDVKM. V lost 6 bases to trimming and J lost 2 bases, with 11 bases between them. The DNA of the CDR3 is TGTGCCAGCAGCTGGGACGTTCCCTACGAGCAGTACTTC. This translates into CASSWDVPYEQYF. Full variable domain (remainder filled in from reference TRBV28 and TRBJ2-7): DVKVTQSSRYLVKRTGEKVFLECVQDMDHENMFWYRQDPGLGLRLIYFSYDVKMKEKGDIPEGYSVSREKKERFSLILESASTNQTSMYLCASSWDVPYEQYFGPGTRLTVT.

The chain uses TRBV7-9 and TRBJ1-4; TRBD1 is a possible D gene (5 bases). The germline V gene encodes CDR1 SEHNR and CDR2 FQNEAQ (reference sequence). V lost 5 bases and J 8 bases, leaving 12 bases between the germline ends. CDR3 size: 13 residues. Written as DNA, the CDR3 is TGTGCCAGCAGCCGCTGGGGCAGCGAAAAACTGTTTTTT. Translation gives CASSRWGSEKLFF.

This clone was recorded a few times. V usage is TRBV28 and J usage is TRBJ2-7; 8 nucleotides line up with TRBD1. The CDR3 totals 14 residues. V dropped 4 bases and J dropped 4; count of bases not matched to a gene: 6. Germline CDR1 is MDHEN and CDR2 is SYDVKM. This chain's CDR3 is CASSYRDRTYEQYF. For the CDR3, the DNA is TGTGCCAGCAGTTACCGGGACAGGACTTACGAGCAGTACTTC.

The chain recombines TRBV19 with TRBJ2-3, with D perhaps matching TRBD2 (5 bases). V lost 3 bases and J lost 2, with 12 bases in between. Germline V gives CDR1 LNHDA, CDR2 SQIVND (reference sequence). The CDR3 is 15 amino acids. In nucleotides, the CDR3 is TGTGCCAGTAGTATTGGCGGGCGACCCACAGATACGCAGTATTTT. Translating it yields CASSIGGRPTDTQYF.

The V and J genes are TRBV11-2 and TRBJ1-1; D gene uncertain. Germline-derived CDR1 and CDR2 are SGHAT and FQNNGV. V lost 5 bases to trimming and J lost 1 base, with 11 bases between them. This CDR3 contains 14 residues. CDR3 in DNA: TGTGCCAGCAGCCAAACGGGGAAGAACACTGAAGCTTTCTTT. This translates into CASSQTGKNTEAFF.

The sample holds a few counts of this clone. The genes are TRBV7-9 and TRBJ2-3; 9 positions agree with TRBD2. The CDR3 loop spans 15 amino acids. Germline V gene data show CDR1 as SEHNR and CDR2 as FQNEAQ (reference sequence). V lost 3 bases to trimming and J lost 5 bases; unmatched junction nucleotides: 6. DNA for the CDR3: TGTGCCAGCAGCTTGAGCGGGGGGCCGGGAGATACGCAGTATTTT. Translated, it gives CASSLSGGPGDTQYF.

V gene TRBV6-6 combines with J gene TRBJ2-6; possibly TRBD2 for D (5 bases). Trimming removed 10 bases from V and 0 bases from J, with 13 bases in between. The CDR3 consists of 15 residues. Germline values: CDR1 MNHNY, CDR2 SVGAGI (reference sequence). The CDR3 coding sequence is TGTGCCACCCGGGGAGCCAGCTCTGGGGCCAACGTCCTGACTTTC. Translated, it gives CATRGASSGANVLTF.

The table lists this clone with a count of one. The chain uses TRBV30 and TRBJ2-2; no firm D call. CDR1 and CDR2 (germline): GTSNPN, SVGIG (reference sequence). Trimming stripped 0 bases from V and 5 bases from J, with 10 bases between. This CDR3 is 14 amino acids long. The CDR3 region is CAWSVPSKTGELFF. As DNA, the CDR3 is TGTGCCTGGAGTGTACCCTCTAAGACCGGGGAGCTGTTTTTT.

This chain uses TRBV2 with TRBJ1-4, with 8 bases lining up with TRBD1. Trimming cost V 5 bases and J 8 bases; bases outside gene matches: 7. This CDR3 region has 14 residues. In germline, CDR1 is SNHLY, CDR2 FYNNEI. CDR3: CASSPTGVNEKLFF. The CDR3 DNA reads TGTGCCAGCAGTCCGACAGGGGTCAACGAAAAACTGTTTTTT.

This chain connects TRBV18 to TRBJ1-1; 8 bases line up with TRBD1. The trim removed 6 bases at V and 5 bases at J, leaving 8 bases unmatched. This CDR3 is 14 amino acids long. Germline V CDR1 and CDR2: KGHSH, LQKENI. The CDR3: CASSQGQGRTEAFF. Written as DNA, the CDR3 is TGTGCCAGCTCTCAAGGACAGGGCCGAACTGAAGCTTTCTTT.

The chain recombines TRBV2 with TRBJ1-1; TRBD1 aligns across 9 bases. The junction had 9 bases not matched to a gene; V was cut back by 6 bases and J by 1 base. This CDR3 contains 16 residues. Germline V gene sequence: CDR1 SNHLY, CDR2 FYNNEI. The CDR3: CASSGWGQGRNTEAFF. The CDR3 DNA follows: TGTGCCAGCAGCGGCTGGGGACAGGGTAGGAACACTGAAGCTTTCTTT.